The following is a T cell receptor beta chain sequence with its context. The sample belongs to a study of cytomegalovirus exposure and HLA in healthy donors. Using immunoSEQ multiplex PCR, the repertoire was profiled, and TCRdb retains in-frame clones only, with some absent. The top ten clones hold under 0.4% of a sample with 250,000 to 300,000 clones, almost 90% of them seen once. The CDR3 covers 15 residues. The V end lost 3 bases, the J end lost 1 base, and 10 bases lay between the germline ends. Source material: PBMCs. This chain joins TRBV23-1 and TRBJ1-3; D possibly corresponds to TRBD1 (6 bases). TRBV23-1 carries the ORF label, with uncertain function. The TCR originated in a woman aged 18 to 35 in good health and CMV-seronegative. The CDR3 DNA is TGCGCCAGCAGTCACGGGACAAGTTCTGGAAACACCATATATTTT. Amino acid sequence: CASSHGTSSGNTIYF.